The TCR beta chain under discussion was sequenced for a study of beta chain features in type 1 diabetes. The germline V gene has CDR1 SEHNR and CDR2 FQNEAQ (reference sequence). The CDR3 has 15 amino acids. Trimming left V 5 bases short and J 2 bases short, with 15 bases between. CD45RO/CCR7/CD25/CD127/CD95/CD27 sorting isolated CD4+ naive, central memory, regulatory and stem cell-like memory cells. Findings and limits, study-wide: VDJ junctions in type 1 diabetes patients carried more deletions and fewer insertions. The influence of HLA type on TCRB rearrangement stayed undetermined.

Comments on this clone: Its antigen is not known.

Reverse transcription of all isolated RNA meant that expressed TCRB transcripts were sequenced. Data came from immunoSEQ multiplex PCR; TCRdb stores just in-frame clones and leaves some out. The table records some 150,000 clones, 6.9% of them present only once. The specimen sequenced was central memory CD4+ T cells from blood. The sequence derives from a woman in her twenties or thirties in good health. The J gene is TRBJ2-5, the V gene TRBV7-9; D may be TRBD1 (6 bases). The CDR3 protein is CASSAPSQGQETQYF. The CDR3 DNA sequence: TGTGCCAGCAGCGCGCCGTCCCAGGGGCAAGAGACCCAGTACTTC.